The clone carrying this TCR beta chain was found a few times. Its antigen remains unknown. This specimen comes from a study of T cell repertoires in cytomegalovirus infection. In the study overall: Both recently identified HLA-C-restricted and well-studied HLA-B-restricted CMV epitopes were used in the study. Matching HLA type and CMV infection were both indicated by public TCR beta signatures. Study-level points and caveats: Adding up the frequency of public TCR beta families identified people who carried CMV plus the relevant HLA.

V lost 3 bases, J lost 6 bases, and 4 bases stayed unmatched. Germline V gives CDR1 SQVTM, CDR2 ANQGSEA. The CDR3 has 13 residues. TCRdb independently ran MiXCR on the reads; one entry per CDR3 protein. The repertoire holds hundreds of thousands of distinct CDR3 sequences, with roughly 30% as singletons. The clonotype was recovered from a human donor in good health (CMV status not recorded). Some clones in this sample may be carry-over from other donors' samples. The chain recombines TRBV29-1 with TRBJ1-1, with 10 bases aligning to TRBD1. The sample consisted of cultured CD8+ T cells from PBMCs, taken from culture after CMV antigen stimulation. CDR3: CSVDEGTGAEAFF. The CDR3 region has the DNA TGCAGCGTTGACGAAGGGACAGGGGCTGAAGCTTTCTTT. Full variable domain (remainder filled in from reference TRBV29-1 and TRBJ1-1): SAVISQKPSRDICQRGTSLTIQCQVDSQVTMMFWYRQQPGQSLTLIATANQGSEATYESGFVIDKFPISRPNLTFSTLTVSNMSPEDSSIYLCSVDEGTGAEAFFGQGTRLTVV.